This TCR beta chain was identified in a study of type 1 and type 2 diabetes patients. Study-level background: Participants included type 1 and type 2 diabetes patients plus nondiabetic controls. Across the study, about 19,000,000 paired-end reads were produced.

The table lists this clonotype with a few counts. Amplification started from genomic DNA. The TCR beta CDR3 region was amplified using 30 forward and 13 reverse primers. TCRdb called the multiplex PCR reads again in MiXCR, with one record for every CDR3 protein. The table has 250,000 to 300,000 distinct CDR3 sequences, 47% seen once. Each participant gave approximately 9.6 milliliters of peripheral blood. The clonotype comes from a man between 18 and 35 years old with type 2 diabetes. Specimen: peripheral blood mononuclear cells (PBMCs).

The CDR3 nucleotides read TGTGCCAGTAGTCCTCCTAGCGGATTCTACGAGCAGTACTTC. Protein sequence: CASSPPSGFYEQYF. The chain uses TRBV19 and TRBJ2-7; 7 positions match TRBD2. Trimming at V came to 5 bases and at J to 3 bases, leaving 7 bases not matched to a gene. CDR3 length equals 14 residues. Germline V gene data show CDR1 as LNHDA and CDR2 as SQIVND (reference sequence).